Shown below are 14 T cell receptor beta chains from a single sample sequenced in a study of cytomegalovirus exposure and HLA in healthy donors. The PCR was carried out with 60 Vbeta primers and 13 Jbeta primers. Sequencing was performed with immunoSEQ multiplex PCR; in TCRdb, only in-frame clones are kept and a portion is missing. The sample yields about 190,000 clones, more than 75% seen once. Material for sequencing was PBMCs. The receptors derive from a woman in her fifties or sixties in good health and CMV-seropositive.

The rearrangement uses TRBV15 and TRBJ2-1; possible D gene TRBD1, 6 bases. Per the germline V gene, CDR1 is LNHNV and CDR2 is YYDKDF (reference sequence). The CDR3 is made up of 15 amino acids. The V gene lost 5 bases and the J gene lost 7 bases, with 18 bases spanning the gap. CDR3 sequence (DNA): TGTGCCACCAGCCTCACAGGGTGGGACCCAAATGAGCAGTTCTTC. Encoded protein: CATSLTGWDPNEQFF.

V gene TRBV6-5 combines with J gene TRBJ2-7; TRBD1 matches 8 bases. Germline CDR1 MNHEY, CDR2 SVGAGI. The CDR3 runs 15 residues. The junction had 6 bases not matched to a gene; V was cut back by 1 base and J by 4 bases. CDR3 region: CASSYFSGGGYEQYF. The DNA of the CDR3 is TGTGCCAGCAGTTACTTCTCAGGGGGCGGGTACGAGCAGTACTTC.

To note about this clone: It may be a read error: a sequence one base away is much more abundant. The chain is built from TRBV5-4 and TRBJ1-1, with 7 bases that match TRBD1. CDR1 is SGHNT, CDR2 YYREEE, per germline (reference sequence). The CDR3 extends over 17 amino acids. Written as DNA, the CDR3 is TGTGCCAGCAGCACACCGGGACAGTCTTCGGCGGGCACTGAAGCTCTCTTT. Translation: CASSTPGQSSAGTEALF.

This clone was picked up a small number of times. The V and J genes are TRBV5-6 and TRBJ2-7; TRBD1 agrees at 9 bases. V trimming: 0 bases; J trimming: 4 bases; junction bases outside the gene matches: 11. Germline lookup yields CDR1 SGHDT and CDR2 YYEEEE. The CDR3 length is 17 residues. The CDR3 DNA is TGTGCCAGCAGCTTGGTGGGATTGCGGGACAGGGCGTACGAGCAGTACTTC. Translating it yields CASSLVGLRDRAYEQYF.

Of note for this clone: The sample holds other DNA sequences that translate to the same CDR3. This sequence joins TRBV7-9 and TRBJ1-5; 10 bases match TRBD1. This CDR3 has 13 residues. J was trimmed by 7 bases and V by 3 bases; bases with no gene match: 0. The germline V gene encodes CDR1 SEHNR and CDR2 FQNEAQ (reference sequence). The CDR3 loop is CASSLTGGQPQHF. CDR3 sequence (DNA): TGTGCCAGCAGCTTGACAGGGGGCCAGCCCCAGCATTTT.

V gene TRBV5-4 combines with J gene TRBJ1-1; TRBD1 agrees at 10 bases. CDR3 length: 16 amino acids. Germline assignment: CDR1 SGHNT and CDR2 YYREEE (reference sequence). Trimming at V came to 3 bases and at J to 0 bases, leaving 5 bases not matched to a gene. As DNA, the CDR3 is TGTGCCAGCAGCTACGGACAGGGGGTCATGAACACTGAAGCTTTCTTT. Protein product: CASSYGQGVMNTEAFF. The variable domain in full, with the rest retrieved from reference TRBV5-4 and TRBJ1-1, is ETGVTQSPTHLIKTRGQQVTLRCSSQSGHNTVSWYQQALGQGPQFIFQYYREEENGRGNFPPRFSGLQFPNYSSELNVNALELDDSALYLCASSYGQGVMNTEAFFGQGTRLTVV.

The rearrangement joins TRBV28 to TRBJ1-6; D gene uncertain. Trimming took off 3 bases at V and 7 bases at J, with 10 bases between the two ends. The CDR3 has 14 amino acids. Germline V gene lookup returns CDR1 MDHEN and CDR2 SYDVKM. The CDR3 region has the DNA TGTGCCAGCAGTTTTCAGGCTGAGAATTCACCCCTCCACTTT. It specifies CASSFQAENSPLHF.

The rearrangement uses TRBV5-1 and TRBJ2-3; 11 bases align to TRBD2. Germline CDR1 and CDR2: SGHRS and YFSETQ. V dropped 4 bases and J dropped 4; count of bases not matched to a gene: 8. The CDR3 runs 16 residues. The CDR3 nucleotides read TGCGCCAGCAGCCCGAGTGGTAGCGGGGGGGCAGATACGCAGTATTTT. Translation gives CASSPSGSGGADTQYF.

Only one count was recorded for this clone. The chain is built from TRBV2 and TRBJ1-4, with 7 bases identical to TRBD1. Germline CDR1 and CDR2: SNHLY and FYNNEI. J gave up 6 bases and V 5 bases, and 15 bases lay outside the gene matches. This CDR3 spans 17 amino acids. This CDR3 is CASSHSLEAGGHEKLFF. The CDR3 DNA is TGTGCCAGCAGTCATTCTTTAGAGGCAGGGGGACATGAAAAACTGTTTTTT.

V is TRBV4-2 and J is TRBJ2-7, with a weak D call TRBD2 (6 bases). The CDR3 sequence is 15 residues long. Per the germline V gene, CDR1 is LGHNA and CDR2 is YNFKEQ. Trimming took off 0 bases at V and 2 bases at J, with 11 bases between the two ends. The CDR3 protein is CASSQDWDSAYEQYF. For the CDR3, the DNA is TGTGCCAGCAGCCAAGATTGGGACTCAGCCTACGAGCAGTACTTC.

In its sample, this clone was seen once. The chain employs TRBV2 and TRBJ2-1, with 10 bases aligning to TRBD1. Germline CDR1 SNHLY, CDR2 FYNNEI. V lost 2 bases to trimming and J lost 8 bases; unmatched junction nucleotides: 6. The length of the CDR3 is 15 residues. The CDR3 protein is CASSERGTGVDEQFF. The CDR3, as DNA: TGTGCCAGCAGTGAAAGGGGGACAGGGGTCGATGAGCAGTTCTTC.

The CDR3: CASSLRVEGTEAFF. In DNA, the CDR3 is TGCGCCAGCAGCTTGAGAGTGGAGGGTACTGAAGCTTTCTTT. The J gene is TRBJ1-1, the V gene TRBV5-1, with D hard to call. The CDR3 loop spans 14 amino acids. Trimming removed 1 base at V and 5 bases at J, with 12 bases between. Per the germline V gene, CDR1 is SGHRS and CDR2 is YFSETQ.

The J gene is TRBJ2-7, the V gene TRBV12-5; TRBD1 agrees at 7 bases. Germline CDR1 is LGHNT and CDR2 is FRNRAP. This CDR3 spans 15 amino acids. Trimming cost V 5 bases and J 7 bases; bases outside gene matches: 14. The CDR3 DNA sequence: TGTGCTAGTGGTGCGTTAGGGGGCCCACGGAGAGAGCAGTACTTC. Encoded protein: CASGALGGPRREQYF.

The chain recombines TRBV2 with TRBJ2-7; 7 nucleotides agree with TRBD2. In germline, CDR1 is SNHLY, CDR2 FYNNEI. V was clipped by 6 bases and J by 3 bases; unmatched bases: 17. This CDR3 has 17 amino acids. CDR3 in amino acids: CASSRYHPGEGVYEQYF. As DNA, the CDR3 is TGTGCCAGCAGCCGATACCACCCGGGGGAGGGAGTCTACGAGCAGTACTTC.